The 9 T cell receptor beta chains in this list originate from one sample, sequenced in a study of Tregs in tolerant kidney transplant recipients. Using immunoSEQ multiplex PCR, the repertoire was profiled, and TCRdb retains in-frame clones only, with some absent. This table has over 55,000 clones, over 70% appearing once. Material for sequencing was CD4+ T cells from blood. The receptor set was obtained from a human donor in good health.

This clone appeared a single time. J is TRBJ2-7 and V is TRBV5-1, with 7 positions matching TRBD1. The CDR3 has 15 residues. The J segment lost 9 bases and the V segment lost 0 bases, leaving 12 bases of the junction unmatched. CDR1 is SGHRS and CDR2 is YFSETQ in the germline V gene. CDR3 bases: TGCGCCAGCAGCTTGGAGGGGGCAACACTACGCGGGCAGTACTTC. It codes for CASSLEGATLRGQYF.

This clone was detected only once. CDR3 nucleotides: TGTGCCACCAATACCGGGCCAGCCAATGAAAAACTGTTTTTT. As protein: CATNTGPANEKLFF. The chain links TRBV2 to TRBJ1-4, with D unclear. Germline V gene sequence: CDR1 SNHLY, CDR2 FYNNEI. Trimming removed 10 bases at V and 5 bases at J, with 17 bases between. The CDR3 has 14 amino acids.

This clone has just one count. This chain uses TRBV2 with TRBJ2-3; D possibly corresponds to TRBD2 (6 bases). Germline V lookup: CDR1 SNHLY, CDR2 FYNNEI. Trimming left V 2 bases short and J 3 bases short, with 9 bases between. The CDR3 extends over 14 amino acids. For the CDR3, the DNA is TGTGCCAGCAGTGAATACCGGGGGACAGATACGCAGTATTTT. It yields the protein CASSEYRGTDTQYF.

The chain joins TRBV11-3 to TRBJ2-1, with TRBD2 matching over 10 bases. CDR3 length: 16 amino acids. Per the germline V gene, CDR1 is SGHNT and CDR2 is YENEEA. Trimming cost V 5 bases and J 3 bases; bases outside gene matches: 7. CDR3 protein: CASSPAGTSVYNEQFF. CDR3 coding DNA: TGTGCCAGCAGCCCAGCCGGGACTAGCGTCTACAATGAGCAGTTCTTC.

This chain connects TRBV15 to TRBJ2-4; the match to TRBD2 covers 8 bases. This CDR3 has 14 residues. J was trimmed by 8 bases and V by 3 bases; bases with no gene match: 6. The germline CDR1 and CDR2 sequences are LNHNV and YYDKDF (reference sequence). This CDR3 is CATSSPGGGDIQYF. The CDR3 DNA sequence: TGTGCCACCAGCAGCCCCGGGGGGGGAGACATTCAGTACTTC.

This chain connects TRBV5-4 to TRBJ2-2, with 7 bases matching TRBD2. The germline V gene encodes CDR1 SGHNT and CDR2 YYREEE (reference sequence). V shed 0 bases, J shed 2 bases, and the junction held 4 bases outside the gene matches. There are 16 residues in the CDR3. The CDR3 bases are TGTGCCAGCAGCTTGGGTGGACTAGGAAACACCGGGGAGCTGTTTTTT. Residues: CASSLGGLGNTGELFF.

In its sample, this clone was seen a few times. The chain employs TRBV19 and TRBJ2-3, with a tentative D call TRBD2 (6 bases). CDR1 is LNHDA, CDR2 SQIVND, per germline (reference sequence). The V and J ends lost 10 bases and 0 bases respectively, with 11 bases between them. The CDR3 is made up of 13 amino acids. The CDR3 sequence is CATLSGSTDTQYF. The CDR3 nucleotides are TGTGCCACCCTAAGCGGGAGCACAGATACGCAGTATTTT.

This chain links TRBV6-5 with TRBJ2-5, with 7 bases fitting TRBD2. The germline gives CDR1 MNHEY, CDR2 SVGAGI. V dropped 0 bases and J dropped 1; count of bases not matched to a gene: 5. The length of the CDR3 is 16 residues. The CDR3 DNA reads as TGTGCCAGCAGTTACTCGAGTCGGACTAGCCAAGAGACCCAGTACTTC. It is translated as CASSYSSRTSQETQYF.

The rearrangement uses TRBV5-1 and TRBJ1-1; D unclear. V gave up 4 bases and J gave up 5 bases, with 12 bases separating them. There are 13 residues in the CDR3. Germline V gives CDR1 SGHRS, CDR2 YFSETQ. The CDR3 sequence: CASSAVLGTEAFF. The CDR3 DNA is TGCGCCAGCAGCGCTGTACTGGGTACTGAAGCTTTCTTT.